A single sample is the source of the 2 T cell receptor beta chains below, sequenced in a study of OX40 agonist ivuxolimab in advanced cancers. Libraries were prepared by immunoSEQ multiplex PCR; TCRdb keeps only in-frame clonotypes and omits some of them. The sample holds tens of thousands of clones; approximately 87% are singletons and the top ten take roughly 0.98%. Material: CD4+ or CD8+ T cells sorted from blood, obtained in a trial of the OX40 agonist ivuxolimab. The origin of the receptors is an adult with an advanced solid tumor such as melanoma, head and neck, liver or kidney cancer.

The chain is built from TRBV9 and TRBJ2-1, with 9 bases that match TRBD1. CDR1 and CDR2 (germline): SGDLS, YYNGEE. After removal of 0 bases from V and 3 bases from J, the junction contained 4 bases not matched to a gene. This CDR3 contains 16 residues. CDR3 in amino acids: CASSVARGQGYNEQFF. The DNA for the CDR3 is TGTGCCAGCAGCGTAGCTCGGGGACAGGGCTACAATGAGCAGTTCTTC.

J is TRBJ2-2 and V is TRBV9, with 11 bases fitting TRBD1. From germline, CDR1 is SGDLS and CDR2 YYNGEE. The CDR3 covers 14 residues. V lost 5 bases to trimming and J lost 5 bases; unmatched junction nucleotides: 2. The CDR3 loop is CASRGQGATGELFF. The CDR3 bases are TGTGCCAGCAGAGGACAGGGGGCGACCGGGGAGCTGTTTTTT. The complete variable domain, with remaining parts taken from reference TRBV9 and TRBJ2-2, reads DSGVTQTPKHLITATGQRVTLRCSPRSGDLSVYWYQQSLDQGLQFLIQYYNGEERAKGNILERFSAQQFPDLHSELNLSSLELGDSALYFCASRGQGATGELFFGEGSRLTVL.